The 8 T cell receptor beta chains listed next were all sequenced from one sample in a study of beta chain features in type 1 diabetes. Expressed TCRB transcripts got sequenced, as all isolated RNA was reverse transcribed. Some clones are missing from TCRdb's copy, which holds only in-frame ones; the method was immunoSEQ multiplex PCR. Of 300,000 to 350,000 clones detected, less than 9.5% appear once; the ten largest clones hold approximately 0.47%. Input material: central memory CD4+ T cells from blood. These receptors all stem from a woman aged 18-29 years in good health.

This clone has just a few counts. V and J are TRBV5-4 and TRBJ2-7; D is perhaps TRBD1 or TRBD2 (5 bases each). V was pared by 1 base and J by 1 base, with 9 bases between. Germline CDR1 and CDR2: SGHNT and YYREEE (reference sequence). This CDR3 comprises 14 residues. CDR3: CASSLSGGSYEQYF. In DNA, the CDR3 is TGTGCCAGCAGCTTGAGTGGGGGATCCTACGAGCAGTACTTC.

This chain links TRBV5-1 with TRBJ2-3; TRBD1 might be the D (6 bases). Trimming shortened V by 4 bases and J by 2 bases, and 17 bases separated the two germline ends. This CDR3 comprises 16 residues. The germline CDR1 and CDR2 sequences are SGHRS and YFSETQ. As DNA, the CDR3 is TGCGCCAGCAGCGCGACAGGCCCCCATTCCACAGATACGCAGTATTTT. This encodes CASSATGPHSTDTQYF.

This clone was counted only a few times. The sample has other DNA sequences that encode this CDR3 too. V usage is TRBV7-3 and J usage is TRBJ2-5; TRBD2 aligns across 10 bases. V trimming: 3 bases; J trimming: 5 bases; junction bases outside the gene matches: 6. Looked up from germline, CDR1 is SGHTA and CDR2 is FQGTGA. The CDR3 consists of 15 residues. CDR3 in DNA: TGTGCCAGCAGCTTGGGGCTAGCGGGAGTGGAGACCCAGTACTTC. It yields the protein CASSLGLAGVETQYF.

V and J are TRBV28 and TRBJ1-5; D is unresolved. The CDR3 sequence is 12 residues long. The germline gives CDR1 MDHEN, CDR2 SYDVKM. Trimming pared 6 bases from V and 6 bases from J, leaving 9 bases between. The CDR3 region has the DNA TGTGCCAGCAGCCTAACGACTCAGCCCCAGCATTTT. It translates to CASSLTTQPQHF.

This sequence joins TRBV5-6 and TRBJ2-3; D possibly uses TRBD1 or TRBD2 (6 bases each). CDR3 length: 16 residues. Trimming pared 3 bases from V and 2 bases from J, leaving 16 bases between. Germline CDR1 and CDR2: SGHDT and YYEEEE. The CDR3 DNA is TGTGCCAGCAGCTCCTTTGCCGGGGGCCTCACAGATACGCAGTATTTT. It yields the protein CASSSFAGGLTDTQYF.

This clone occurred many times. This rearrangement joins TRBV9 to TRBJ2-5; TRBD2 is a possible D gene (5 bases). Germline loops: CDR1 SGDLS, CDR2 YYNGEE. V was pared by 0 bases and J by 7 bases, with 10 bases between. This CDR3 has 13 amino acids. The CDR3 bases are TGTGCCAGCAGCGTAGCCGATGAGGGGACCCAGTACTTC. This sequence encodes CASSVADEGTQYF.

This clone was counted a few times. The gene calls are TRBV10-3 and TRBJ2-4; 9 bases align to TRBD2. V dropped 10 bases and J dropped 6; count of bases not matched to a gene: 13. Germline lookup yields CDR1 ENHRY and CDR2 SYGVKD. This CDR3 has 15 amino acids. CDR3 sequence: CASTGIGTSRNIQYF. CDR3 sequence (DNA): TGTGCCAGCACTGGAATTGGGACTAGCAGAAACATTCAGTACTTC.

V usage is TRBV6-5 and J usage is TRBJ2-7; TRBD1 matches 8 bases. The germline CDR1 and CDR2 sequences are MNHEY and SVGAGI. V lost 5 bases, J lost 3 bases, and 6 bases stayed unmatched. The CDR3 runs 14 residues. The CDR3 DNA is TGTGCCAGCAGTAGACAGGACAGGGACTACGAGCAGTACTTC. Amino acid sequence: CASSRQDRDYEQYF.